This entry is about one T cell receptor (beta chain). Germline CDR1 and CDR2: WSHSY and SAAADI. The CDR3 extends over 15 amino acids. V shed 2 bases and J 5 bases; nucleotides not matched to a gene: 8. The sample is drawn from a study of blood T cell repertoires in COVID-19. Study summary: Acute and convalescent COVID-19 specimens originated in the United States, Italy and Spain. From T cells, B-cell-depleted T cells, or PBMCs came the material, which was cDNA or gDNA.

Profiled with immunoSEQ multiplex PCR; TCRdb holds only in-frame clones, not every one. The table shows approximately 300,000 clones, with about 93% occurring only once. Recruited during active infection, patients (from Seattle) were subsequently followed longitudinally. The specimen was peripheral blood. The receptor's source is a woman aged 30 to 39 with COVID-19, enrolled during active disease. J is TRBJ1-2 and V is TRBV10-2; 7 bases match TRBD1. CDR3 region: CASSEPSTGWYGYTF. The CDR3 DNA follows: TGCGCCAGCAGTGAGCCTTCGACAGGGTGGTATGGCTACACCTTC.